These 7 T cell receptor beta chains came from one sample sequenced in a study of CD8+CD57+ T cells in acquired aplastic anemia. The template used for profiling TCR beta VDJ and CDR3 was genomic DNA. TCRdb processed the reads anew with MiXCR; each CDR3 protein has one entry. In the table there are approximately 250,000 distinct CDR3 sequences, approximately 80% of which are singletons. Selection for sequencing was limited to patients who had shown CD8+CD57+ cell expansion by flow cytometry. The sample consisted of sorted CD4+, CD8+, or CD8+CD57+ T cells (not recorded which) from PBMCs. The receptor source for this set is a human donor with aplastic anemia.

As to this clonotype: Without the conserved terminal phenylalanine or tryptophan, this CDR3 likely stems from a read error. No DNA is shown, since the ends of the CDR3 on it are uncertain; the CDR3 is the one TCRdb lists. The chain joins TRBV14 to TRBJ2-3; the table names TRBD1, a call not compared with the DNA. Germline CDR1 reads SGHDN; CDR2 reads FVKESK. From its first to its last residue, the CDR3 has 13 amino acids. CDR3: CASSQDRAHQGYV.

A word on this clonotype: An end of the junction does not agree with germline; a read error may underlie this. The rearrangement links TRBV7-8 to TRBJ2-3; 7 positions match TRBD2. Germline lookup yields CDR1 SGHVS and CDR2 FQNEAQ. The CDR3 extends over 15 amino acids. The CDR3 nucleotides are TGTGCCAGCAGCGTAGCGGGTAGCGGAAAAGAGACGCAGTATTTT. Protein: CASSVAGSGKETQYF.

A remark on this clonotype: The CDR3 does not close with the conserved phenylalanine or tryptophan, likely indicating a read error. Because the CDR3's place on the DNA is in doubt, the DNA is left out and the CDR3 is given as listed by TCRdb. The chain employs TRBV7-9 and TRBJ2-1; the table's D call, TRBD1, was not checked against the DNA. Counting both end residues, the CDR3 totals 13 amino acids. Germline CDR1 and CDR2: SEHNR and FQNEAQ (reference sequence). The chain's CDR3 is CAGHGARETQYFG.

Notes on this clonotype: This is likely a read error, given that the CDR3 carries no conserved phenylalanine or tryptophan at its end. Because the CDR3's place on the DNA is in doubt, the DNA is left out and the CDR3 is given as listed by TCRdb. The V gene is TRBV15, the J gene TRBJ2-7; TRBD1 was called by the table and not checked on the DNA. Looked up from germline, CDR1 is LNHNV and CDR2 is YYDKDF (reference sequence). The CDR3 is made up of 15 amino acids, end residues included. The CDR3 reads CATSRPGPGNDEQFG.

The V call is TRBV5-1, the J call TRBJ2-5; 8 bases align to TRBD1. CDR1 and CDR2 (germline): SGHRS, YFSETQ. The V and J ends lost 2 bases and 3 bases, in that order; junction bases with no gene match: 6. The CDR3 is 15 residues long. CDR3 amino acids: CASSFAGGYEETQYF. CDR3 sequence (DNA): TGCGCCAGCAGCTTCGCAGGGGGCTACGAAGAGACCCAGTACTTC. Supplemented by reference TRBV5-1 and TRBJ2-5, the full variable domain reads KAGVTQTPRYLIKTRGQQVTLSCSPISGHRSVSWYQQTPGQGLQFLFEYFSETQRNKGNFPGRFSGRQFSNSRSEMNVSTLELGDSALYLCASSFAGGYEETQYFGPGTRLLVL.

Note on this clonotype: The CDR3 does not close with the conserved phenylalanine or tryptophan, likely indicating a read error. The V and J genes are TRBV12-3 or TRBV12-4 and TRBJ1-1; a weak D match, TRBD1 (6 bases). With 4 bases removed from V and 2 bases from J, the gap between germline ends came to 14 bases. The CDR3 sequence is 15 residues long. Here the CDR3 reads CASSSGQTLNTEAFL. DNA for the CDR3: TGTGCCAGCAGTTCAGGACAGACACTTAACACTGAAGCTTTCCTT.

The CDR3 protein is CASTLARVPGGANEQFF. The CDR3, as DNA: TGTGCCAGCACCCTCGCCAGAGTCCCCGGAGGGGCCAATGAGCAGTTCTTC. This chain joins TRBV7-6 and TRBJ2-1; possible D gene TRBD2, 6 bases. V lost 7 bases to trimming and J lost 6 bases, with 25 bases between them. CDR3 length: 17 residues. Germline-derived CDR1 and CDR2 are SGHVS and FNYEAQ. The variable domain in full, with the rest retrieved from reference TRBV7-6 and TRBJ2-1, is GAGVSQSPRYKVTKRGQDVALRCDPISGHVSLYWYRQALGQGPEFLTYFNYEAQQDKSGLPNDRFSAERPEGSISTLTIQRTEQRDSAMYRCASTLARVPGGANEQFFGPGTRLTVL.